Included here is one T cell receptor (beta chain) sequence, with context. Its cognate antigen is unknown. The data originate from a study of Ad26.COV2.S vaccination and SARS-CoV-2 variants. Overall study findings and caveats: Placebo recipients and vaccine recipients were similar in non-spike TCR breadth. Spike-specific TCR breadth was greater in vaccine than placebo recipients.

The V end was cut by 6 bases, the J end by 4 bases, with 19 bases between. From germline, CDR1 is SNHLY and CDR2 FYNNEI. The CDR3 is 16 residues long. Sample treatment: roughly 19 received Ad26.COV2.S at low or high dose, single or two shots; roughly five received placebo; per-sample allocation not given. Sampling happened 63 days after the first vaccine or placebo injection. Boston provided a donor who was an adult aged 18-55 years. Repertoires were generated with immunoSEQ multiplex PCR, while TCRdb's copy carries only in-frame clones and drops some. The profile shows 250,000 or so clones, around 90% of them singletons.

The receptor comes from a person aged 18-60 years who received the Ad26.COV2.S COVID-19 vaccine or a placebo. The V gene is TRBV2, the J gene TRBJ2-1; D is tentatively TRBD1 or TRBD2 (6 bases each). The specimen was peripheral blood, collected in a trial of Ad26.COV2.S vaccine versus placebo. CDR3 protein: CASSPPMGGHYNEQFF. CDR3 nucleotides: TGTGCCAGCAGCCCCCCTATGGGGGGACATTACAATGAGCAGTTCTTC.